The T cell receptor (beta chain) under discussion was sequenced for a study of cytomegalovirus exposure and HLA in healthy donors. Losses at the gene ends were 4 bases for V and 4 bases for J; bases not matched to a gene: 4. CDR1 and CDR2 from the germline V gene are SNHLY and FYNNEI. CDR3 size: 14 residues. 13 Jbeta primers and 60 Vbeta primers were used for the PCR. Sequencing was performed with immunoSEQ multiplex PCR; in TCRdb, only in-frame clones are kept and a portion is missing. This table holds some 180,000 clones, 75% found once. Sequenced sample: PBMCs. The chain links TRBV2 to TRBJ2-5, with 9 bases lining up with TRBD2. This clonotype was obtained from a male donor in good health and CMV-seronegative. CDR3 in amino acids: CASSVAAGGETQYF. The CDR3 DNA is TGTGCCAGCAGTGTAGCAGCGGGGGGAGAGACCCAGTACTTC.